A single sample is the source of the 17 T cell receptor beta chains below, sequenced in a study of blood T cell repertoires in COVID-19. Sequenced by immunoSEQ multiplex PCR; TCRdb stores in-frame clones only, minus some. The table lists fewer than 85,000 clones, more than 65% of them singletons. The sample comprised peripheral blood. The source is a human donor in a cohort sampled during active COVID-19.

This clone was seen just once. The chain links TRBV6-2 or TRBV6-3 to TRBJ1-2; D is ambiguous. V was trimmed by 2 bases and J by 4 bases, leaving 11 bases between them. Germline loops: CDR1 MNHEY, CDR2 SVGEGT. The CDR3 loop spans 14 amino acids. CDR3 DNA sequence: TGTGCCAGCAGTTACGTGGGCCGGGGCTATGGCTACACCTTC. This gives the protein CASSYVGRGYGYTF.

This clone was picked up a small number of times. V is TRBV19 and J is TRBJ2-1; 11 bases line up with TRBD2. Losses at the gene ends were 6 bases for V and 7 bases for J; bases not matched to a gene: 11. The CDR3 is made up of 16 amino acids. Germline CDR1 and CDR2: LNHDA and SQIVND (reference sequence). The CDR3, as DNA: TGTGCCAGTAGAGGGTCCGTAGCGGGGGGGTATAATGAGCAGTTCTTC. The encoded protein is CASRGSVAGGYNEQFF.

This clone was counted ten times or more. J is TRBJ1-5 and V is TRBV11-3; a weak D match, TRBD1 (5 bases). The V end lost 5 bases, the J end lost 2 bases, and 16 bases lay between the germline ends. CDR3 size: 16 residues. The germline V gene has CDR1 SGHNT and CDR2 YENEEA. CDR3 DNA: TGTGCCAGCAGCCTGAGACAGAGTCTGGGCAATCAGCCCCAGCATTTT. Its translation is CASSLRQSLGNQPQHF.

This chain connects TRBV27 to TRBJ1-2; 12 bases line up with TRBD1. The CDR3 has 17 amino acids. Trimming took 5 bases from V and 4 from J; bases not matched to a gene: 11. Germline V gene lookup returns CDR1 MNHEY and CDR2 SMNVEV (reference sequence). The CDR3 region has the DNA TGTGCCAGCAGTCCCTCCGGGACAGGGGGCGGACCCTATGGCTACACCTTC. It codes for CASSPSGTGGGPYGYTF.

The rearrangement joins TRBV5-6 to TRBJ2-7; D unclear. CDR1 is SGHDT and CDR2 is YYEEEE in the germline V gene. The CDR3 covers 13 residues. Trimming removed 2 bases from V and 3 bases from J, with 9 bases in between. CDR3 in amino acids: CASSFSSGYEQYF. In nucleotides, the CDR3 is TGTGCCAGCAGCTTTTCCTCAGGCTACGAGCAGTACTTC.

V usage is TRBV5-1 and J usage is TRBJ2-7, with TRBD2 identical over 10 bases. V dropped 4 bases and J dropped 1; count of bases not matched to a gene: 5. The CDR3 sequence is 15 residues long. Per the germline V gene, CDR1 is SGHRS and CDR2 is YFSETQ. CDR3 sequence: CASSPTSGVSYEQYF. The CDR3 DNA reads TGCGCCAGCAGCCCCACTAGCGGGGTATCCTACGAGCAGTACTTC.

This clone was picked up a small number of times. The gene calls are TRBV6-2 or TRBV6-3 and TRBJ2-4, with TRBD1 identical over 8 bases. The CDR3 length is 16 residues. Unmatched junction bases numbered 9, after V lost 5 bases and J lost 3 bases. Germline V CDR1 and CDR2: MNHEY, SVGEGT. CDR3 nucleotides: TGTGCCAGCAGTCTACAGGGGGACCTGGTCAAAAACATTCAGTACTTC. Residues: CASSLQGDLVKNIQYF.

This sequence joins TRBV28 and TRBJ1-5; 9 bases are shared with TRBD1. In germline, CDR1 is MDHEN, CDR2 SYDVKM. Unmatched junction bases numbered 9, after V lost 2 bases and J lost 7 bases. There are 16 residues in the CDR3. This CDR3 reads CASSLPAGQGFQPQHF. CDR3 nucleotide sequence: TGTGCCAGCAGTTTACCAGCGGGACAGGGTTTCCAGCCCCAGCATTTT.

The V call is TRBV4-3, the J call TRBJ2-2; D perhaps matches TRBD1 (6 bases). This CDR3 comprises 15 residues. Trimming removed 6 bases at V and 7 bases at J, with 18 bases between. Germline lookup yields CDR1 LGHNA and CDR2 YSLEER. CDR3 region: CASSRAGQGSGELFF. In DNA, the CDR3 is TGCGCCAGCAGTCGAGCAGGGCAGGGGAGCGGGGAGCTGTTTTTT.

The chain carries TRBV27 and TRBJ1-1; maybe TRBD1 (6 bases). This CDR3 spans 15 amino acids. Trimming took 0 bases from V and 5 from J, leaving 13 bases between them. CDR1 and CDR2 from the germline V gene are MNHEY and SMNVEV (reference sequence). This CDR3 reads CASSLSMGAGTEAFF. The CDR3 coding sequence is TGTGCCAGCAGTTTATCGATGGGGGCAGGAACTGAAGCTTTCTTT.

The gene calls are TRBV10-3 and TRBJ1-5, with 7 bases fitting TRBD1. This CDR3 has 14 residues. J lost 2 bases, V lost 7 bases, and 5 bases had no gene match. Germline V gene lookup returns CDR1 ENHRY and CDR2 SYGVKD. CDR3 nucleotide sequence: TGTGCCATCACCGAAGGACAGGGCAATCAGCCCCAGCATTTT. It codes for CAITEGQGNQPQHF.

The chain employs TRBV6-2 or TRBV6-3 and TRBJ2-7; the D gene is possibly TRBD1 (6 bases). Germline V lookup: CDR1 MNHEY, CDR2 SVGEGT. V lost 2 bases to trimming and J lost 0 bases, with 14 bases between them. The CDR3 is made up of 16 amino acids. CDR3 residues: CASSYRAGEISYEQYF. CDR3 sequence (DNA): TGTGCCAGCAGTTACAGGGCAGGGGAGATCTCCTACGAGCAGTACTTC.

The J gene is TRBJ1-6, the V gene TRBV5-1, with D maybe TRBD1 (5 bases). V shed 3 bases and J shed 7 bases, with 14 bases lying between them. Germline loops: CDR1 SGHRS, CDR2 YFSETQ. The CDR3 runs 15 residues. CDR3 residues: CASSWGRDFNSPLHF. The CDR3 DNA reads TGCGCCAGCAGCTGGGGCAGGGATTTCAATTCACCCCTCCACTTT.

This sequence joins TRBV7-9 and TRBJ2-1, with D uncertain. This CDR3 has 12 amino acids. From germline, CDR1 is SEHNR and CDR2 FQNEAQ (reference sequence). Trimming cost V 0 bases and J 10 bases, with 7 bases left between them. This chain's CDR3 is CASSLARAEQFF. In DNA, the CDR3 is TGTGCCAGCAGCTTAGCAAGAGCAGAGCAGTTCTTC.

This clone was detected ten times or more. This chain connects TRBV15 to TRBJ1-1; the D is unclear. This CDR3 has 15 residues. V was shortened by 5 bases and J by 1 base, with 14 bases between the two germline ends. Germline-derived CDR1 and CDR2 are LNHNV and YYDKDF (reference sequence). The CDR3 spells CATSPRARANTEAFF. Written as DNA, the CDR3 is TGTGCCACCAGCCCTCGGGCGAGGGCGAACACTGAAGCTTTCTTT.

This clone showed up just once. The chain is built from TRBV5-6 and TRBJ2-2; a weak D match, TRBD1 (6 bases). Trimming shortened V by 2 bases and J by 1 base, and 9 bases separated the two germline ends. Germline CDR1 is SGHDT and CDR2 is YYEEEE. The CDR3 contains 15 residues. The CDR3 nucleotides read TGTGCCAGCAGCTTTAGGGACAAGAACACCGGGGAGCTGTTTTTT. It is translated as CASSFRDKNTGELFF.

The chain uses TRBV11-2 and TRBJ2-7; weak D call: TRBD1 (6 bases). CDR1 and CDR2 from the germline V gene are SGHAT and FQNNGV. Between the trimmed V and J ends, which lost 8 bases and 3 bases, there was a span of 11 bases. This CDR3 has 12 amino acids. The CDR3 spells CASAQGIYEQYF. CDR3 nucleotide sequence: TGTGCCAGCGCCCAGGGGATCTACGAGCAGTACTTC.